This T cell receptor beta chain was recovered during a study of technical replicates of blood from a few donors. Clones were sequenced by immunoSEQ multiplex PCR, and TCRdb holds only the in-frame ones, with some missing. The table lists 73,000 or so clones, roughly 91% of them singletons. Looked up from germline, CDR1 is MNHEY and CDR2 is SVGAGI. The CDR3 contains 16 residues. The J segment lost 5 bases and the V segment lost 0 bases, leaving 9 bases of the junction unmatched. J is TRBJ2-7 and V is TRBV6-5; 8 bases line up with TRBD1. The sample taken for sequencing was T cells isolated from PBMCs. The receptor was derived from a human donor in good health. The CDR3 nucleotides are TGTGCCAGCAGTTACTCTATCCCAGGACAGGGCCACGAGCAGTACTTC. This translates into CASSYSIPGQGHEQYF.